This TCR beta chain derives from a study of cytomegalovirus exposure and HLA in healthy donors. Notes on the study in general: By a later analysis, the bulk of CMV-associated TCR beta chains appeared HLA-restricted. TCR beta V- and J-gene trimming, according to a later analysis, was linked to a missense DCLRE1C variant.

CDR1 and CDR2 (germline): MNHEY, SMNVEV (reference sequence). The CDR3 length is 17 residues. The V segment lost 8 bases and the J segment 0 bases; nucleotides outside the gene matches: 10. About this clone itself: Its antigen is undetermined.

With 60 Vbeta and 13 Jbeta primers, the PCR was carried out. Assay used: immunoSEQ multiplex PCR; TCRdb lists only in-frame clones, some missing. The sample lists 210,000 or so clones, around nine tenths occurring once. Sequencing was carried out using PBMCs. V gene TRBV27 combines with J gene TRBJ2-1; 10 bases line up with TRBD1. The source is a woman aged 18 to 35 in good health and CMV-seronegative. The CDR3 DNA follows: TGTGCCAGCTCCCCTCTGGACAGGGGGAGCTCCTACAATGAGCAGTTCTTC. Its protein is CASSPLDRGSSYNEQFF.